This note documents a single TCR beta chain sequence. These data are taken from a study of control samples from healthy donors and cancer patients. Measured with immunoSEQ multiplex PCR; TCRdb has only the in-frame clones, and not every one. In the table there are 35,000 to 55,000 clones, approximately 90% of which are singletons. This CDR3 spans 17 amino acids. Germline V lookup: CDR1 LGHDT, CDR2 YNNKEL (reference sequence). Germline trimming cut 2 bases from V and 7 bases from J; bases unmatched to any gene: 9. The sample taken for sequencing was PBMCs. This TCR was sampled from a woman in her 40s with head and neck cancer. The chain uses TRBV3-1 (or the pseudogene TRBV3-2) and TRBJ2-3; 13 nucleotides align to TRBD2. The CDR3 DNA is TGTGCCAGCAGCCAATTCGGAACACTAGCGGGAGGGAATACGCAGTATTTT. Protein: CASSQFGTLAGGNTQYF.